This note documents a single T cell receptor (beta chain) sequence. Only in-frame clones appear in the TCRdb table, and some are missing; sequencing was by immunoSEQ multiplex PCR. The table includes over 100,000 clones, 81% detected once. The data derive from a study of blood T cell repertoires in COVID-19. Overall study context: The origin of the acute and convalescent COVID-19 samples was the United States, Italy and Spain.

Trimming cost V 5 bases and J 10 bases; bases outside gene matches: 6. CDR3 size: 13 residues. CDR1 and CDR2 (germline): MNHNY, SVGAGI (reference sequence). The TCR was taken from a human donor in a cohort sampled during active COVID-19. Input material: peripheral blood. The gene calls are TRBV6-6 and TRBJ1-4; 8 bases map to TRBD1. CDR3 protein: CASSLGQGAKLFF. The CDR3 nucleotides read TGTGCCAGCAGTCTCGGACAGGGAGCAAAACTGTTTTTT.